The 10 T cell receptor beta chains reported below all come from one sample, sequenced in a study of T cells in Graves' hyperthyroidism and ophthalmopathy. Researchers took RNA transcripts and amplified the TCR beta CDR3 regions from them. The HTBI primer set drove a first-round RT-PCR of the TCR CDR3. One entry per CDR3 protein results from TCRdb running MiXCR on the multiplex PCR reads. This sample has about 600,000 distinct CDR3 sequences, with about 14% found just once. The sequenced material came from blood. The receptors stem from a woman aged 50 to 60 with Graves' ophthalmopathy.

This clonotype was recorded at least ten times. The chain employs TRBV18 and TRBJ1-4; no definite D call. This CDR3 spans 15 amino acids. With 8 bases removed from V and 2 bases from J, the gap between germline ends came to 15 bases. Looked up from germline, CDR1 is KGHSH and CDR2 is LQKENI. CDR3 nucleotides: TGTGCCAGCACACTGGGGAAAGGGACTAATGAAAAACTGTTTTTT. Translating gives CASTLGKGTNEKLFF. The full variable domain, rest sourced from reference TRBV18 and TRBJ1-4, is NAGVMQNPRHLVRRRGQEARLRCSPMKGHSHVYWYRQLPEEGLKFMVYLQKENIIDESGMPKERFSAEFPKEGPSILRIQQVVRGDSAAYFCASTLGKGTNEKLFFGSGTQLSVL.

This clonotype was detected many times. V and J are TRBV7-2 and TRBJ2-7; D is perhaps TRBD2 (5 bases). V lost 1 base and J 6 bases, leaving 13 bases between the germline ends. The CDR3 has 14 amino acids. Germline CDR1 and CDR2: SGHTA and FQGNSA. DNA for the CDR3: TGTGCCAGCAGCTTAGGCGGGTACGGCGGCGAGCAGTACTTC. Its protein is CASSLGGYGGEQYF.

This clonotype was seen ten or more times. For the CDR3, the DNA is TGTGCCAGCAGTTACCTAGGGACCTACGAGCAGTACTTC. This sequence encodes CASSYLGTYEQYF. The chain has TRBV6-2 or TRBV6-3 and TRBJ2-7; D is ambiguous. The germline V and J ends were trimmed by 2 bases and 2 bases, with 7 bases remaining between them. The CDR3 covers 13 residues. Germline loops: CDR1 MNHEY, CDR2 SVGEGT.

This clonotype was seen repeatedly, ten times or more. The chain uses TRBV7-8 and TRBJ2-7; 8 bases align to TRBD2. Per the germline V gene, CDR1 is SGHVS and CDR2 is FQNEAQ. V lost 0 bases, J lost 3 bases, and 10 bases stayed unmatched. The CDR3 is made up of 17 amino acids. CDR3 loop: CASSLAGAGGLFYEQYF. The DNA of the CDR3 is TGTGCCAGCAGCTTAGCGGGGGCGGGAGGTCTCTTCTACGAGCAGTACTTC.

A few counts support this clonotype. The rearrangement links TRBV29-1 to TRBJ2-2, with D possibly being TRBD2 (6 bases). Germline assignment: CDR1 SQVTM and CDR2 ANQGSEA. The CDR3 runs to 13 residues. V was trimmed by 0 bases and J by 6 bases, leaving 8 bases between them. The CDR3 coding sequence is TGCAGCGTTGAAGAGGGAGGAGCCGGGGAGCTGTTTTTT. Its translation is CSVEEGGAGELFF.

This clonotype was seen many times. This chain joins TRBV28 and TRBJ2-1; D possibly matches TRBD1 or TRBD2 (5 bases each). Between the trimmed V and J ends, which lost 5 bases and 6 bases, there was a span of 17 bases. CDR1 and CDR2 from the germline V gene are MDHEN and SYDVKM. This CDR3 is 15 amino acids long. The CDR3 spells CASSHPGWGLNEQFF. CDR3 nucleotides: TGTGCCAGCAGTCACCCGGGATGGGGCCTCAATGAGCAGTTCTTC.

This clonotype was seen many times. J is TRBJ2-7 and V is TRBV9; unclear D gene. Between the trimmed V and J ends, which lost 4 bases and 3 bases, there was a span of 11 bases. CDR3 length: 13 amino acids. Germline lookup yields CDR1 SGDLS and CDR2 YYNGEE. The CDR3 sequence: CASSSGSRYEQYF. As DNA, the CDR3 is TGTGCCAGCAGCTCTGGGTCTCGCTACGAGCAGTACTTC.

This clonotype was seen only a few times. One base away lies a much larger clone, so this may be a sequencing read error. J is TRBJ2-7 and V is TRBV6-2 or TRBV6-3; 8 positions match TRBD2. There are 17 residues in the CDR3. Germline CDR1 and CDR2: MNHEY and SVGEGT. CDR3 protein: CASSYLAGGLSSYEQCF. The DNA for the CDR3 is TGTGCCAGCAGTTACCTGGCGGGAGGCTTGAGCTCCTACGAGCAGTGCTTC.

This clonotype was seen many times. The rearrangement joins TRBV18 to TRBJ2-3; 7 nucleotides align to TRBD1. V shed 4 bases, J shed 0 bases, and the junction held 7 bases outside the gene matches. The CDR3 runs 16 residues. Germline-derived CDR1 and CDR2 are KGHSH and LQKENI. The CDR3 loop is CASSHNRGPSTDTQYF. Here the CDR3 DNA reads TGTGCCAGCTCACACAACAGGGGACCTAGCACAGATACGCAGTATTTT.

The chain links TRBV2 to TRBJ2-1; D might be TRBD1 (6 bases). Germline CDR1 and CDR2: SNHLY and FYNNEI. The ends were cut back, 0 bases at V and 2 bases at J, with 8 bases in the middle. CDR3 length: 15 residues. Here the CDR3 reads CASSEAQGPYNEQFF. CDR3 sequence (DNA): TGTGCCAGCAGTGAAGCTCAGGGGCCCTACAATGAGCAGTTCTTC.